The 26 T cell receptor beta chains presented below share a single source sample, sequenced in a study of T cell changes during pregnancy in multiple sclerosis. The protocol was immunoSEQ multiplex PCR, while the TCRdb copy is restricted to in-frame clones and leaves out a portion. The sample contains some 67,000 clones, 80% to 95% of which appear only once. Specimen: peripheral blood, collected in the first trimester of pregnancy. The receptors stem from a female donor with multiple sclerosis, enrolled in a pregnancy study.

J is TRBJ1-5 and V is TRBV7-8; D is undetermined. This CDR3 comprises 20 residues. The V end was cut by 3 bases, the J end by 0 bases, with 24 bases between. The germline CDR1 and CDR2 sequences are SGHVS and FQNEAQ. The CDR3 spells CASSFAGQEDLVRSNQPQHF. The CDR3 coding sequence is TGTGCCAGCAGCTTCGCCGGTCAGGAGGATTTAGTTCGTAGCAATCAGCCCCAGCATTTT. Together with reference TRBV7-8 and TRBJ1-5, the CDR3 gives the full variable domain: GAGVSQSPRYKVAKRGQDVALRCDPISGHVSLFWYQQALGQGPEFLTYFQNEAQLDKSGLPSDRFFAERPEGSVSTLKIQRTQQEDSAVYLCASSFAGQEDLVRSNQPQHFGDGTRLSIL.

The chain employs TRBV28 and TRBJ1-3, with D possibly being TRBD1 (5 bases). Trimming stripped 7 bases from V and 4 bases from J, with 14 bases between. The germline gives CDR1 MDHEN, CDR2 SYDVKM. The CDR3 covers 14 residues. CDR3 region: CASNFGTSGNTIYF. The CDR3 nucleotides are TGTGCCAGCAATTTCGGGACTTCGGGAAACACCATATATTTT.

The chain is built from TRBV5-1 and TRBJ1-1, with 7 bases fitting TRBD1. With V trimmed by 3 bases and J by 3 bases, 11 bases remained unmatched. The CDR3 loop spans 16 amino acids. In germline, CDR1 is SGHRS, CDR2 YFSETQ. The DNA for the CDR3 is TGCGCCAGCAGCTCAAGGACAGGCCTTGGGGACACTGAAGCTTTCTTT. Its translation is CASSSRTGLGDTEAFF. Full variable domain (rest looked up from reference TRBV5-1 and TRBJ1-1): KAGVTQTPRYLIKTRGQQVTLSCSPISGHRSVSWYQQTPGQGLQFLFEYFSETQRNKGNFPGRFSGRQFSNSRSEMNVSTLELGDSALYLCASSSRTGLGDTEAFFGQGTRLTVV.

The rearrangement uses TRBV19 and TRBJ2-1; a possible D gene is TRBD2 (6 bases). The V gene lost 8 bases and the J gene lost 1 base, with 12 bases spanning the gap. The CDR3 has 14 residues. The germline CDR1 and CDR2 sequences are LNHDA and SQIVND (reference sequence). As DNA, the CDR3 is TGTGCCAGTCGGTTGGGAGGTTCCTACAATGAGCAGTTCTTC. The encoded protein is CASRLGGSYNEQFF.

The V and J genes are TRBV29-1 and TRBJ1-3, with 8 bases lining up with TRBD1. CDR3 length: 13 amino acids. The germline V gene encodes CDR1 SQVTM and CDR2 ANQGSEA. The ends lost 5 bases at V and 0 bases at J; junction bases unmatched: 0. CDR3 sequence reads: CSVTGGSGNTIYF. In DNA form, the CDR3 reads TGCAGCGTTACAGGGGGCTCTGGAAACACCATATATTTT. Full variable domain (remainder filled in from reference TRBV29-1 and TRBJ1-3): SAVISQKPSRDICQRGTSLTIQCQVDSQVTMMFWYRQQPGQSLTLIATANQGSEATYESGFVIDKFPISRPNLTFSTLTVSNMSPEDSSIYLCSVTGGSGNTIYFGEGSWLTVV.

DNA of the CDR3: TGTGCCAGCAGTCCTCGGACTAGCTGGCTGAACACCGGGGAGCTGTTTTTT. The encoded protein is CASSPRTSWLNTGELFF. The rearrangement links TRBV27 to TRBJ2-2, with 8 bases matching TRBD2. Germline-derived CDR1 and CDR2 are MNHEY and SMNVEV (reference sequence). This CDR3 contains 17 residues. The ends lost 5 bases at V and 1 base at J; junction bases unmatched: 9.

The chain has TRBV15 and TRBJ2-7; unclear D gene. This CDR3 has 14 residues. The germline V gene has CDR1 LNHNV and CDR2 YYDKDF (reference sequence). Trimming took 0 bases from V and 3 from J, leaving 9 bases between them. This CDR3 is CATSRDRTDYEQYF. The CDR3 DNA reads TGTGCCACCAGCAGAGATCGTACAGACTACGAGCAGTACTTC.

The V call is TRBV6-5, the J call TRBJ2-5, with TRBD1 matching 9 bases. The CDR3 loop spans 14 amino acids. V lost 11 bases to trimming and J lost 13 bases; unmatched junction nucleotides: 20. From germline, CDR1 is MNHEY and CDR2 SVGAGI. CDR3: CASLPRDRVSPWYF. Written as DNA, the CDR3 is TGTGCCTCTCTACCCCGGGACAGGGTTAGCCCTTGGTACTTC.

The V gene is TRBV29-1, the J gene TRBJ2-7; D might be TRBD2 (7 bases). CDR1 and CDR2 from the germline V gene are SQVTM and ANQGSEA. V was cut by 7 bases and J by 1 base, with 11 bases left in between. The CDR3 loop spans 12 amino acids. CDR3 region: CSAGGASYEQYF. The CDR3, as DNA: TGCAGCGCTGGGGGGGCTTCCTACGAGCAGTACTTC.

The chain employs TRBV5-1 and TRBJ1-3; 9 nucleotides match TRBD1. With 4 bases clipped from V and 5 bases from J, the junction kept 4 bases outside the gene matches. CDR3 length: 14 residues. CDR1 is SGHRS and CDR2 is YFSETQ in the germline V gene. The CDR3 region has the DNA TGCGCCAGCAGCCCGGGACAGGGCCGAAACACCATATATTTT. This gives the protein CASSPGQGRNTIYF.

The chain is built from TRBV30 and TRBJ2-5; 8 bases match TRBD2. Germline V gene lookup returns CDR1 GTSNPN and CDR2 SVGIG (reference sequence). This CDR3 has 13 residues. V shed 0 bases and J 3 bases; nucleotides not matched to a gene: 0. The CDR3 sequence: CAWSVGGEETQYF. CDR3 DNA: TGTGCCTGGAGTGTCGGGGGGGAAGAGACCCAGTACTTC. Together with reference TRBV30 and TRBJ2-5, the CDR3 gives the full variable domain: SQTIHQWPATLVQPVGSPLSLECTVEGTSNPNLYWYRQAAGRGLQLLFYSVGIGQISSEVPQNLSASRPQDRQFILSSKKLLLSDSGFYLCAWSVGGEETQYFGPGTRLLVL.

The chain joins TRBV7-2 to TRBJ2-1; 8 bases map to TRBD2. Germline trimming cut 5 bases from V and 5 bases from J; bases unmatched to any gene: 8. This CDR3 is 15 amino acids long. Per the germline V gene, CDR1 is SGHTA and CDR2 is FQGNSA. The CDR3 is CASSTRLARHNEQFF. The CDR3 DNA reads TGTGCCAGCAGCACGCGACTAGCGCGGCACAATGAGCAGTTCTTC.

V is TRBV9 and J is TRBJ2-1, with a tentative D call TRBD1 (7 bases). The ends were cut back, 3 bases at V and 3 bases at J, with 19 bases in the middle. Germline CDR1 SGDLS, CDR2 YYNGEE. This CDR3 comprises 17 residues. The CDR3 is CASSDPVQGGLYNEQFF. The CDR3 bases are TGTGCCAGCAGCGATCCTGTCCAGGGGGGCCTCTACAATGAGCAGTTCTTC.

This chain joins TRBV19 and TRBJ1-4; a possible D gene is TRBD1 (5 bases). V was trimmed by 4 bases and J by 4 bases, leaving 13 bases between them. The germline CDR1 and CDR2 sequences are LNHDA and SQIVND (reference sequence). This CDR3 comprises 15 residues. For the CDR3, the DNA is TGTGCCAGTAGTACTTCGACAGCCATTAATGAAAAACTGTTTTTT. Protein product: CASSTSTAINEKLFF.

The V and J genes are TRBV2 and TRBJ1-1; perhaps TRBD1 as D (6 bases). Germline CDR1 reads SNHLY; CDR2 reads FYNNEI. V was pared by 2 bases and J by 5 bases, with 12 bases between. The CDR3 is 14 amino acids. CDR3 DNA sequence: TGTGCCAGCAGTGAAAGGCAGGGGAGAACTGAAGCTTTCTTT. Translated, it gives CASSERQGRTEAFF.

The V and J genes are TRBV11-1 and TRBJ2-5, with D possibly being TRBD1 (6 bases). V was clipped by 5 bases and J by 2 bases, with 12 bases between them. Germline V gene lookup returns CDR1 SGHAT and CDR2 FQDESV (reference sequence). This CDR3 is 14 amino acids long. The CDR3 DNA is TGTGCCAGCAGCGTTTACAGGGATCAAGAGACCCAGTACTTC. Protein sequence: CASSVYRDQETQYF.

The chain carries TRBV7-2 and TRBJ2-1; tentatively, D is TRBD2 (6 bases). The germline V and J ends were trimmed by 1 base and 5 bases, with 18 bases remaining between them. CDR1 SGHTA and CDR2 FQGNSA come from the germline V gene. The length of the CDR3 is 17 residues. CDR3 bases: TGTGCCAGCAGCTTAGGTCTAGGTCGCGGGGCGAACAATGAGCAGTTCTTC. Its protein is CASSLGLGRGANNEQFF. Full variable domain (rest looked up from reference TRBV7-2 and TRBJ2-1): GAGVSQSPSNKVTEKGKDVELRCDPISGHTALYWYRQSLGQGLEFLIYFQGNSAPDKSGLPSDRFSAERTGGSVSTLTIQRTQQEDSAVYLCASSLGLGRGANNEQFFGPGTRLTVL.

This clone was seen only a few times. The chain is built from TRBV6-5 and TRBJ1-2; D uncertain. CDR3 length: 16 amino acids. CDR1 and CDR2 (germline): MNHEY, SVGAGI. V lost 0 bases, J lost 4 bases, and 15 bases lay in between. DNA of the CDR3: TGTGCCAGCAGTTACTCGAGTATAGGAGTAACCTATGGCTACACCTTC. Protein sequence: CASSYSSIGVTYGYTF.

The chain is built from TRBV6-1 and TRBJ2-3; D ambiguous. Germline V gives CDR1 MNHNS, CDR2 SASEGT. V lost 7 bases and J 0 bases, leaving 11 bases between the germline ends. The CDR3 is 14 residues long. The CDR3 region is CASIRSPSTDTQYF. CDR3 nucleotides: TGTGCCAGCATTAGAAGTCCTAGCACAGATACGCAGTATTTT.

In its sample, this clone was seen a few times. CDR3 bases: TGTGCCAGCAGTGACGGACTAAACACAGATACGCAGTATTTT. Its protein is CASSDGLNTDTQYF. The chain joins TRBV2 to TRBJ2-3; maybe TRBD2 (6 bases). Trimming took 3 bases from V and 2 from J, leaving 9 bases between them. Germline values: CDR1 SNHLY, CDR2 FYNNEI. The CDR3 loop spans 14 amino acids.

The V gene is TRBV5-4, the J gene TRBJ2-2; 11 bases line up with TRBD2. Trimming took 4 bases from V and 6 from J; bases not matched to a gene: 11. The CDR3 is 17 residues long. Germline values: CDR1 SGHNT, CDR2 YYREEE (reference sequence). Here the CDR3 DNA reads TGTGCCAGCAGCATACCATTAGCGGGAGGGCCTCCCGGGGAGCTGTTTTTT. It codes for CASSIPLAGGPPGELFF.

The genes are TRBV6-6 and TRBJ2-7; D perhaps matches TRBD2 (6 bases). This CDR3 has 16 amino acids. Germline loops: CDR1 MNHNY, CDR2 SVGAGI (reference sequence). Trimming took off 0 bases at V and 1 base at J, with 13 bases between the two ends. For the CDR3, the DNA is TGTGCCAGCAGTTACTCGGTTGGGGAGGAGTCCTACGAGCAGTACTTC. Translated, it gives CASSYSVGEESYEQYF.

The rearrangement links TRBV5-6 to TRBJ2-7; possible D gene TRBD1, 6 bases. The length of the CDR3 is 15 residues. The germline V gene encodes CDR1 SGHDT and CDR2 YYEEEE. V was shortened by 4 bases and J by 0 bases, with 14 bases between the two germline ends. The CDR3 region has the DNA TGTGCCAGCAGCCTATCCGGGACAAGCTCCTACGAGCAGTACTTC. As protein: CASSLSGTSSYEQYF.

The chain joins TRBV25-1 to TRBJ1-1; perhaps TRBD1 as D (6 bases). V was shortened by 8 bases and J by 1 base, with 8 bases between the two germline ends. CDR3 length: 12 amino acids. In germline, CDR1 is MGHDK, CDR2 SYGVNS. In DNA form, the CDR3 reads TGTGCCAGCGGACAGAGGAACACTGAAGCTTTCTTT. This translates into CASGQRNTEAFF.

This clone has a single count. The chain joins TRBV2 to TRBJ1-6, with D hard to call. This CDR3 has 13 amino acids. Germline loops: CDR1 SNHLY, CDR2 FYNNEI. V lost 4 bases, J lost 10 bases, and 11 bases lay in between. CDR3 nucleotides: TGTGCCAGCAGTGTTCAAAGCGGGTCACCCCTCCACTTT. It specifies CASSVQSGSPLHF.

This chain joins TRBV28 and TRBJ1-5; D gene unclear. This CDR3 has 12 amino acids. The germline V gene has CDR1 MDHEN and CDR2 SYDVKM. V lost 3 bases to trimming and J lost 4 bases, with 4 bases between them. DNA for the CDR3: TGTGCCAGCAGTTTCCCTAATCAGCCCCAGCATTTT. This encodes CASSFPNQPQHF. Supplemented by reference TRBV28 and TRBJ1-5, the full variable domain reads DVKVTQSSRYLVKRTGEKVFLECVQDMDHENMFWYRQDPGLGLRLIYFSYDVKMKEKGDIPEGYSVSREKKERFSLILESASTNQTSMYLCASSFPNQPQHFGDGTRLSIL.